This passage covers 2 T cell receptor beta chains from one sample sequenced in a study of blood T cell repertoires in COVID-19. Some clones are missing from TCRdb's copy, which holds only in-frame ones; the method was immunoSEQ multiplex PCR. The sample yields approximately 220,000 clones, roughly nine tenths seen once. Sample: PBMCs or T cells enriched from blood (not recorded which). These receptors were taken from a woman under 40 who had recovered from COVID-19.

The chain links TRBV5-4 to TRBJ2-1; D is undetermined. V was clipped by 0 bases and J by 1 base, with 8 bases between them. This CDR3 is built from 15 residues. Looked up from germline, CDR1 is SGHNT and CDR2 is YYREEE (reference sequence). The CDR3 DNA sequence: TGTGCCAGCAGCTTGGACGTCAGGTCCTACAATGAGCAGTTCTTC. Protein product: CASSLDVRSYNEQFF.

The rearrangement uses TRBV19 and TRBJ1-2; 8 bases match TRBD1. The V gene end was trimmed by 3 bases and the J gene end by 4 bases; junction bases not matched to a gene: 7. The CDR3 loop spans 15 amino acids. Germline V gene sequence: CDR1 LNHDA, CDR2 SQIVND (reference sequence). The CDR3 region is CASSIQGAKGYGYTF. The CDR3 DNA sequence: TGTGCCAGTAGTATTCAGGGGGCTAAAGGCTATGGCTACACCTTC. The whole variable domain, remainder taken from reference TRBV19 and TRBJ1-2, is DGGITQSPKYLFRKEGQNVTLSCEQNLNHDAMYWYRQDPGQGLRLIYYSQIVNDFQKGDIAEGYSVSREKKESFPLTVTSAQKNPTAFYLCASSIQGAKGYGYTFGSGTRLTVV.